The text below deals with one T cell receptor (beta chain). Its antigen remains unidentified. This entry belongs to a study of T cell responses to AZD1222 COVID-19 vaccine. Study-level points and caveats: Donors were chiefly white British, with a greater number of females, and clonal diversity was perhaps underestimated.

Pooling covered second doses at about 4 or about 12 weeks. Germline trimming cut 1 base from V and 4 bases from J; bases unmatched to any gene: 5. This CDR3 has 15 residues. CDR1 is MNHEY and CDR2 is SVGAGI in the germline V gene. Generated by immunoSEQ multiplex PCR, the TCRdb table keeps only in-frame clones and is missing some. The sample lists 90,000 to 150,000 clones, around 90% occurring once. J is TRBJ1-2 and V is TRBV6-5; the match to TRBD1 covers 8 bases. This TCR came from an adult who received the AZD1222 COVID-19 vaccine. Sequenced material: peripheral blood, taken 28 days after the second AZD1222 dose. The chain's CDR3 is CASSYLDRALYGYTF. CDR3 bases: TGTGCCAGCAGTTACTTGGACAGGGCCCTCTATGGCTACACCTTC.